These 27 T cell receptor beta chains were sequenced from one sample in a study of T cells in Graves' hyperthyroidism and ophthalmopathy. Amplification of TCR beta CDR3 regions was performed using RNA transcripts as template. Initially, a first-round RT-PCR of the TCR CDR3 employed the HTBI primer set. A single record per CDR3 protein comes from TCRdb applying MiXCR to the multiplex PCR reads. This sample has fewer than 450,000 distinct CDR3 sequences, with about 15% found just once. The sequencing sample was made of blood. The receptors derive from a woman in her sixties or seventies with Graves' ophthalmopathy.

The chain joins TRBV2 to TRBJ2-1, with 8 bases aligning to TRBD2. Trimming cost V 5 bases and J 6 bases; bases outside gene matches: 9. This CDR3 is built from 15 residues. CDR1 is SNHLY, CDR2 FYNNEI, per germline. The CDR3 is CASSSTGLDPNEQFF. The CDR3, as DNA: TGTGCCAGCAGTAGTACGGGACTAGATCCCAATGAGCAGTTCTTC.

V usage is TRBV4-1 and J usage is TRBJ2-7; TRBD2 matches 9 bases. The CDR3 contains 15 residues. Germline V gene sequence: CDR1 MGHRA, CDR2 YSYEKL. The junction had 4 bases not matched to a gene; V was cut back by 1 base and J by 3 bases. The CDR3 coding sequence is TGCGCCAGCAGCCAAGGGACTAGCGTCATCTACGAGCAGTACTTC. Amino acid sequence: CASSQGTSVIYEQYF.

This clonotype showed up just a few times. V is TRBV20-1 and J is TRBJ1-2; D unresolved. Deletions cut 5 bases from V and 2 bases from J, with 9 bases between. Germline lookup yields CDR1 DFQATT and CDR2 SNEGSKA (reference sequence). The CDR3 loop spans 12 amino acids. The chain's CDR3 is CSARVGNYGYTF. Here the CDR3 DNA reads TGCAGTGCTCGAGTCGGGAACTATGGCTACACCTTC.

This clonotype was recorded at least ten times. The CDR3 DNA follows: TGTGCCAGCAGTTTATTTGCGAGATTTTCTAGCAGCGAGCAGTACTTC. It translates to CASSLFARFSSSEQYF. This chain uses TRBV27 with TRBJ2-7; D perhaps matches TRBD2 (5 bases). CDR1 and CDR2 (germline): MNHEY, SMNVEV (reference sequence). The CDR3 covers 16 residues. V was cut by 1 base and J by 6 bases, with 19 bases left in between.

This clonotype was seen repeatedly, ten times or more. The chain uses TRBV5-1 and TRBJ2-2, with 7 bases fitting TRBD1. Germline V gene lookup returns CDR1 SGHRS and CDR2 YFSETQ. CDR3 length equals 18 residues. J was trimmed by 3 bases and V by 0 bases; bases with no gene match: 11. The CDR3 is CASSLADTGDRYTGELFF. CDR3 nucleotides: TGCGCCAGCAGCTTGGCCGATACAGGGGATAGGTACACCGGGGAGCTGTTTTTT. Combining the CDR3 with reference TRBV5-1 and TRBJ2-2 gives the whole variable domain KAGVTQTPRYLIKTRGQQVTLSCSPISGHRSVSWYQQTPGQGLQFLFEYFSETQRNKGNFPGRFSGRQFSNSRSEMNVSTLELGDSALYLCASSLADTGDRYTGELFFGEGSRLTVL.

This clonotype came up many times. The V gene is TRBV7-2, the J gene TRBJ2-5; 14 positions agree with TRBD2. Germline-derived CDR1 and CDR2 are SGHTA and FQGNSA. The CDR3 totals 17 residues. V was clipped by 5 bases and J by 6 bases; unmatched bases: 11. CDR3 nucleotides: TGTGCCAGCAGCCCCGGGACTAGCGGGAGCAGGGGAAAGACCCAGTACTTC. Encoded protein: CASSPGTSGSRGKTQYF. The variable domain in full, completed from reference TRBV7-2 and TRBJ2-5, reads GAGVSQSPSNKVTEKGKDVELRCDPISGHTALYWYRQSLGQGLEFLIYFQGNSAPDKSGLPSDRFSAERTGGSVSTLTIQRTQQEDSAVYLCASSPGTSGSRGKTQYFGPGTRLLVL.

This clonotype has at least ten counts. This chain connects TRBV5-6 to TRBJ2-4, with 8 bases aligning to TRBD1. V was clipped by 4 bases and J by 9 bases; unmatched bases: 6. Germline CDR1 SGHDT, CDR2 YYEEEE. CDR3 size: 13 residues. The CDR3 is CASSQGAQPIQYF. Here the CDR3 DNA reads TGTGCCAGCAGCCAGGGGGCGCAACCCATTCAGTACTTC. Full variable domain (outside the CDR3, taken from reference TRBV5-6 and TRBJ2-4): DAGVTQSPTHLIKTRGQQVTLRCSPKSGHDTVSWYQQALGQGPQFIFQYYEEEERQRGNFPDRFSGHQFPNYSSELNVNALLLGDSALYLCASSQGAQPIQYFGAGTRLSVL.

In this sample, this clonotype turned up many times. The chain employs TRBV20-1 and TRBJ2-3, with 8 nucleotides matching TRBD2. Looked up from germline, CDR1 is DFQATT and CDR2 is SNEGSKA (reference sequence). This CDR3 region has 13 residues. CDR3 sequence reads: CSAGGVSTDTQYF. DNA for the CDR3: TGCAGCGCCGGGGGGGTGAGCACAGATACGCAGTATTTT.

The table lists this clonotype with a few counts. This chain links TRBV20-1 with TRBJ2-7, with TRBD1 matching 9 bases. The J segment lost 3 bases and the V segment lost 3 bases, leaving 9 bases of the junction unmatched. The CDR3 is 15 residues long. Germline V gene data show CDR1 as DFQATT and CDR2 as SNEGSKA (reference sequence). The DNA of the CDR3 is TGCAGTGCTAGGGGGAACAGGGGGCAATTCTACGAGCAGTACTTC. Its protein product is CSARGNRGQFYEQYF.

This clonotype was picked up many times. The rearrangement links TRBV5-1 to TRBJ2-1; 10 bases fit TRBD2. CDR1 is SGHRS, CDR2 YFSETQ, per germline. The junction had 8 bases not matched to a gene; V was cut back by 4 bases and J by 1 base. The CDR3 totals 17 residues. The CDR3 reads CASSKVAGGPSYNEQFF. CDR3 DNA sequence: TGCGCCAGCAGCAAAGTAGCGGGAGGTCCATCCTACAATGAGCAGTTCTTC. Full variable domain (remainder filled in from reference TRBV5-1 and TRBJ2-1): KAGVTQTPRYLIKTRGQQVTLSCSPISGHRSVSWYQQTPGQGLQFLFEYFSETQRNKGNFPGRFSGRQFSNSRSEMNVSTLELGDSALYLCASSKVAGGPSYNEQFFGPGTRLTVL.

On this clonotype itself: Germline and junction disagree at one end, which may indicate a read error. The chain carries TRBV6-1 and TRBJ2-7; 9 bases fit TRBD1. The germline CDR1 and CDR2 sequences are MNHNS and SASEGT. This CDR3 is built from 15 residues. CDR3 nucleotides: TGTACCAGCAGTGCCCCGGGACAGGGCTCCTACGAGCAGTACTTC. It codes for CTSSAPGQGSYEQYF.

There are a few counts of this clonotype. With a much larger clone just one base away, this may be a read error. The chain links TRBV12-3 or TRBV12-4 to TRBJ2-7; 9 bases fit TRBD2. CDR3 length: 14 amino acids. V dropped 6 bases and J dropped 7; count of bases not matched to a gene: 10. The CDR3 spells CASSPGPAGGEQYF. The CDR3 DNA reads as TGTGCCAGCAGCCCTGGACCAGCGGGAGGTGAGCAGTACTTC.

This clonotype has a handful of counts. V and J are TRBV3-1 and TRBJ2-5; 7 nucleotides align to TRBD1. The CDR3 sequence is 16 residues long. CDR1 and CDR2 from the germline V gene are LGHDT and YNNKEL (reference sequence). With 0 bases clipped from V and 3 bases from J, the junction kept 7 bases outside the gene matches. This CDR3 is CASSQDVGGAEETQYF. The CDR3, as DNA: TGTGCCAGCAGCCAAGATGTAGGGGGCGCGGAAGAGACCCAGTACTTC.

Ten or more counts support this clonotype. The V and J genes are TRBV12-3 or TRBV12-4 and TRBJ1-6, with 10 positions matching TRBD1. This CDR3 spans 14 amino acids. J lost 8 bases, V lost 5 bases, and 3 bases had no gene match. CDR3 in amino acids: CASSPGTGDSPLHF. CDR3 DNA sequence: TGTGCCAGCAGTCCCGGGACAGGGGATTCACCCCTCCACTTT.

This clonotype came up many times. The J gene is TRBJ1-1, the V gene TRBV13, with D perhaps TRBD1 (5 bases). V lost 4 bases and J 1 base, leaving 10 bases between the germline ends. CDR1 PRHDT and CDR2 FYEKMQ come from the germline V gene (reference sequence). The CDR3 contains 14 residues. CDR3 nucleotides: TGTGCCAGCAGCTACCTCCAGGGGAACACTGAAGCTTTCTTT. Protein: CASSYLQGNTEAFF.

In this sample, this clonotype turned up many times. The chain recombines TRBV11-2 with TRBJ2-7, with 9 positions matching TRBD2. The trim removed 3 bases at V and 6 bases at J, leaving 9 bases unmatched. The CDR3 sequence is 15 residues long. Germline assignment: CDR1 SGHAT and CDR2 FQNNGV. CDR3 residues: CASSFLRGGGGEQYF. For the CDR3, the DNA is TGTGCCAGCAGCTTCCTGCGGGGGGGGGGCGGCGAGCAGTACTTC.

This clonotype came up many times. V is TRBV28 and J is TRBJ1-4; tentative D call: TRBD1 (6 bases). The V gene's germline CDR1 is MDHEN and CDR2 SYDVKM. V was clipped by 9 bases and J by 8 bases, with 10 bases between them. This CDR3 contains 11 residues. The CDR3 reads CASNREEKLFF. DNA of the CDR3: TGTGCCAGTAACAGGGAGGAAAAACTGTTTTTT.

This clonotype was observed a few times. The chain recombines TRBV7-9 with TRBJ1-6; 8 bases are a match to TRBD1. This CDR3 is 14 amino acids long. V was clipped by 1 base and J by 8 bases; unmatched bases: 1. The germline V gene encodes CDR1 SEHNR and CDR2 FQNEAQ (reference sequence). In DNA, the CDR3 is TGTGCCAGCAGCTTAGAGACAGGGGATTCACCCCTCCACTTT. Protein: CASSLETGDSPLHF.

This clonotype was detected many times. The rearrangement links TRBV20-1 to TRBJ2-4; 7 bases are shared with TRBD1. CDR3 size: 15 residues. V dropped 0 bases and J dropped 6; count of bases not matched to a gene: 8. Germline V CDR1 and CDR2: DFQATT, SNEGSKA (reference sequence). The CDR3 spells CSARDLRRDRNIQYF. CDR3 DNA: TGCAGTGCTAGAGATCTCCGCCGGGACAGAAACATTCAGTACTTC.

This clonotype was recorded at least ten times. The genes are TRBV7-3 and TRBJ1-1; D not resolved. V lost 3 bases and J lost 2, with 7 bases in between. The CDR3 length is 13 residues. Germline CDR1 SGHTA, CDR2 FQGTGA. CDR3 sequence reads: CASSFSPNTEAFF. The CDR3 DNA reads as TGTGCCAGCAGCTTCTCCCCCAACACTGAAGCTTTCTTT.

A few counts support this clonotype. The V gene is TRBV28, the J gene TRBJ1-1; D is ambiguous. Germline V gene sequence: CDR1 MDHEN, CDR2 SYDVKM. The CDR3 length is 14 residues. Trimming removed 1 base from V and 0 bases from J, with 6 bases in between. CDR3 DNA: TGTGCCAGCAGTTTATCAGCCATGAACACTGAAGCTTTCTTT. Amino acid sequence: CASSLSAMNTEAFF.

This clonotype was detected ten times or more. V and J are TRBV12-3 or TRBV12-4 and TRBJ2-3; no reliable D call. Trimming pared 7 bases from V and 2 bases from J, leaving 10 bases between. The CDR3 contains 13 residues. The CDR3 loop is CASIERPTDTQYF. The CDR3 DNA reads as TGTGCCAGCATCGAGCGACCCACAGATACGCAGTATTTT.

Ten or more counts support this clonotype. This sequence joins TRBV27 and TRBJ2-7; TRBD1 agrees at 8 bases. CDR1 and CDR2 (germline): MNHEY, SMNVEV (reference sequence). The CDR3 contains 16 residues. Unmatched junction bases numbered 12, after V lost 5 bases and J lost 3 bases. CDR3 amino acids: CASSPRTGLFLYEQYF. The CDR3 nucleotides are TGTGCCAGCAGTCCCAGGACAGGGCTGTTCCTCTACGAGCAGTACTTC.

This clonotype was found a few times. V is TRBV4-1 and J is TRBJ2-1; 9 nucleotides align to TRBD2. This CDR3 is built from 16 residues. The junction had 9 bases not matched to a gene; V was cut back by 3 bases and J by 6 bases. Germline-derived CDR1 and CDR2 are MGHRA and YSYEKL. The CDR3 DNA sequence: TGCGCCAGCAGCCATCCCGGGACTAGCAGTTTCAATGAGCAGTTCTTC. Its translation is CASSHPGTSSFNEQFF.

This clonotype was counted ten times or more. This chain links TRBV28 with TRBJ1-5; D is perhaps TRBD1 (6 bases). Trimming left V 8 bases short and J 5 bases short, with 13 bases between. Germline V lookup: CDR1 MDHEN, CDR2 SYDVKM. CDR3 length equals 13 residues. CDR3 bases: TGTGCCAGCCGGTCAGGGGAGCATCAGCCCCAGCATTTT. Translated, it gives CASRSGEHQPQHF.

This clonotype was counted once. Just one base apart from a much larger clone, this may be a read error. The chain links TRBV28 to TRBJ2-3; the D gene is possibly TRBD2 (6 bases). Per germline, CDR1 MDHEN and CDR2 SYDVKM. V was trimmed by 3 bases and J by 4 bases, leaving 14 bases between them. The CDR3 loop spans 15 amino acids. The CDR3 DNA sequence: TGTGCCAGCAGTTTTTGGGAGCCGGGGGCAGATACGCAGTATTTT. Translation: CASSFWEPGADTQYF.

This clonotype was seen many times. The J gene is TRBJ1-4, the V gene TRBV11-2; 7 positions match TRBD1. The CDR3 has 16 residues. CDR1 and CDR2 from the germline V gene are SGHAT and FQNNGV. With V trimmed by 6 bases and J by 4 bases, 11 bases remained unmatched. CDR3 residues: CASRPTGALSNEKLFF. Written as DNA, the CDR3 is TGTGCCAGCAGGCCTACAGGGGCCTTGAGTAATGAAAAACTGTTTTTT.